What follows are 18 T cell receptor beta chains derived from one specimen sequenced in a study of T cells expressing NK-cell markers. TCRdb reprocessed the 5' RACE reads, keeping one entry per CDR3 protein, no DNA. This sample's table has roughly 180,000 distinct CDR3 sequences. Material: blood T cells: a sorted CD56 or NKG2C T cell subset, CD4+ or CD8+ T cells, or bulk PBMC T cells (not recorded which). These receptor sequences come from a woman aged 18-70 years in good health.

V gene TRBV7-9 combines with J gene TRBJ2-1. Germline V lookup: CDR1 SEHNR, CDR2 FQNEAQ (reference sequence). This CDR3 has 15 amino acids. The CDR3 loop reads CASSLSQATYNEQFF.

The chain carries TRBV7-3 and TRBJ1-5; TCRdb proposes TRBD1, but this gene call is untestable without DNA. The CDR3 runs to 18 residues. Germline V gives CDR1 SGHTA, CDR2 FQGTGA. CDR3 sequence: CASSPEAQGAFSNQPQHF.

This rearrangement joins TRBV19 to TRBJ2-2; TCRdb picks TRBD1, but there is no DNA to check that call. The CDR3 loop spans 13 amino acids. Germline V gives CDR1 LNHDA, CDR2 SQIVND (reference sequence). The CDR3 protein is CATDPEDTGELFF.

The V gene is TRBV30, the J gene TRBJ1-3. Germline CDR1 reads GTSNPN; CDR2 reads SVGIG (reference sequence). The CDR3 length is 13 residues. Here the CDR3 reads CAWSVSSGNTIYF.

This chain connects TRBV7-9 to TRBJ1-1; TCRdb reports TRBD1, a call that lacks DNA to check it against. The CDR3 runs to 13 residues. The germline V gene encodes CDR1 SEHNR and CDR2 FQNEAQ (reference sequence). The CDR3 sequence is CASSKTGATEAFF. The whole variable domain, filled in from reference TRBV7-9 and TRBJ1-1, reads DTGVSQNPRHKITKRGQNVTFRCDPISEHNRLYWYRQTLGQGPEFLTYFQNEAQLEKSRLLSDRFSAERPKGSFSTLEIQRTEQGDSAMYLCASSKTGATEAFFGQGTRLTVV.

The chain joins TRBV5-1 to TRBJ2-5; the D gene TCRdb calls, TRBD2, cannot be checked with no DNA. CDR3 size: 18 residues. Germline CDR1 reads SGHRS; CDR2 reads YFSETQ. The CDR3 loop reads CASVYGTSGNKDQETQYF. Complete variable domain (other parts from reference TRBV5-1 and TRBJ2-5): KAGVTQTPRYLIKTRGQQVTLSCSPISGHRSVSWYQQTPGQGLQFLFEYFSETQRNKGNFPGRFSGRQFSNSRSEMNVSTLELGDSALYLCASVYGTSGNKDQETQYFGPGTRLLVL.

This chain links TRBV20-1 with TRBJ2-7; TCRdb selects TRBD1, and the lack of DNA leaves this call unchecked. Germline values: CDR1 DFQATT, CDR2 SNEGSKA (reference sequence). The length of the CDR3 is 20 residues. Here the CDR3 reads CSASAGTIGPGMGLPFEQYF.

The rearrangement uses TRBV15 and TRBJ2-1; the TCRdb D gene call, TRBD1, has no DNA to confirm it. Germline CDR1 LNHNV, CDR2 YYDKDF (reference sequence). The CDR3 has 15 amino acids. The CDR3 region is CATSRDMGAPNEQFF.

V and J are TRBV12-3 or TRBV12-4 and TRBJ2-3. The CDR3 extends over 15 amino acids. CDR3 region: CASRSLTSGTDTQYF.

This chain joins TRBV5-1 and TRBJ2-5; checking the TCRdb D call of TRBD1 is not possible without DNA. CDR3 length equals 13 residues. Germline lookup yields CDR1 SGHRS and CDR2 YFSETQ. CDR3 protein: CASSLRGTETQYF.

This chain connects TRBV7-7 to TRBJ2-2. Germline V gene sequence: CDR1 SSHAT, CDR2 FNYEAQ (reference sequence). This CDR3 is built from 12 residues. The CDR3 is CASRNWAGELFF.

The chain joins TRBV2 to TRBJ2-7. This CDR3 spans 12 amino acids. CDR1 and CDR2 from the germline V gene are SNHLY and FYNNEI. CDR3 sequence reads: CASSTGLYEQYF.

The rearrangement uses TRBV12-3 or TRBV12-4 and TRBJ2-5; TCRdb proposes TRBD1, but this gene call is untestable without DNA. The CDR3 is 15 amino acids. This chain's CDR3 is CASSSPPTGGETQYF.

The CDR3 loop reads CASSSPGQANTEAFF. The chain is built from TRBV6-5 and TRBJ1-1; no DNA is available, so the TRBD1 call from TCRdb remains unchecked. Germline V gives CDR1 MNHEY, CDR2 SVGAGI. This CDR3 has 15 amino acids.

This chain connects TRBV6-5 to TRBJ2-1; TCRdb reports TRBD2, a call that lacks DNA to check it against. The CDR3 sequence is 15 residues long. Germline assignment: CDR1 MNHEY and CDR2 SVGAGI. The CDR3 loop is CASSYSSGGVNEQFF.

The chain is built from TRBV27 and TRBJ1-1. In germline, CDR1 is MNHEY, CDR2 SMNVEV (reference sequence). The CDR3 consists of 14 residues. CDR3: CASSLGVGSSPAFF.

V usage is TRBV5-1 and J usage is TRBJ2-2. The CDR3 has 14 residues. Germline-derived CDR1 and CDR2 are SGHRS and YFSETQ. The chain's CDR3 is CASQLGANTGELFF.

The gene calls are TRBV28 and TRBJ2-7. There are 15 residues in the CDR3. Germline-derived CDR1 and CDR2 are MDHEN and SYDVKM. Here the CDR3 reads CASSLSWDIAYEQYF.